This record looks at one T cell receptor (beta chain) sequence and its context. Its cognate antigen has yet to be identified. No per-base quality is available; no much larger clone lies one base away. Amplification of TCR beta CDR3 regions was carried out from RNA transcripts. For the first round of RT-PCR on the TCR CDR3, the HTBI primer set was used together with the Qiagen OneStep RT-PCR kit. The libraries were constructed in a second round of multiplex PCR and then size-selected and purified. Sequencing of the libraries was done on an Illumina HiSeq2000 using paired-end 100 bp reads. Per the authors' processing: SOAPnuke was used to process the raw data, throwing out any read that contained adapters or uncalled bases, had a mean Phred below 15, or lacked an exact constant-primer or identifier match. COPE v1.2.5 was used to merge the high-quality paired reads, and each unique nucleotide sequence was defined as a clonotype. MiTCR v1.1 was used to align the clonotypes against IMGT TRBV, TRBD and TRBJ reference segments. The analysis was restricted to V-J combinations with a frequency above 0.0001, which together covered about 99% of the repertoires. The TCS score was defined as F50 (clonal expansion) divided by E x V (chaos), with BLOSUM62-based TCRdist calculated between CDR3 peptides within each V-J. Welch's t-statistics and random forest reduced fewer than 550 V-J features to 13, which were used in a naive Bayes classifier (R e1071). TCRdb redid the processing of the public reads, applying fastp at Q25 and MiXCR, and retained in-frame beta chains. Every CDR3 protein is listed once, alongside the most common genes and DNA of its rows. Here the V and J calls rest on TCRdb's processing, not on the authors' analysis. The sample table lists approximately 370,000 distinct CDR3 sequences, 14% to 15% of them with a count of one. The ten largest make up 30% to 35% of the sample.

This specimen belongs to a study of T cells in Graves' hyperthyroidism and ophthalmopathy (dated by TCRdb to between 2018 and 2020). For the study in its entirety: Peripheral blood samples were taken at the time of initial diagnosis, prior to any treatment. To identify distinguishing TCR V-J signatures, a discovery cohort of some 99 patients was used, comprising 40 to 45 with Graves' ophthalmopathy and about 59 with stable Graves' hyperthyroidism. Whether ophthalmopathy could be predicted prospectively was tested in an independent validation cohort made up of 18 hyperthyroidism patients plus 17 patients who later progressed to ophthalmopathy. The 100 or so discovery patients were randomly divided into training and test sets at a 7:3 ratio. In addition, the study compared T-cell repertoires in thyroid tissue and in blood from about six Graves' hyperthyroidism patients. After blood sampling, hyperthyroidism patients were treated with methimazole at a starting dose of 30 mg daily, and ophthalmopathy patients were treated with high-dose intravenous methylprednisolone. According to the paper, TCR Vbeta CDR3 sequencing was carried out on 135 peripheral blood samples, which came from fewer than 50 ophthalmopathy, approximately 78 hyperthyroidism and some 17 progressor patients. Overall study outcomes, separate from this receptor: Blood samples also contained most of the expanded thyroid clonotypes (frequency above 0.001), which suggests that blood repertoires may reflect thyroid immune responses. Ophthalmopathy was separated from stable hyperthyroidism by a 13 V-J signature model, with approximately 86% sensitivity and about 81% specificity obtained in cross-validation and 80%/75% obtained in testing. In validation, the model predicted progression to ophthalmopathy with over 65% sensitivity and around 72% specificity, a median of around 6.6 months before onset. Sample size was not statistically predetermined, and investigators were not blinded to group allocation.

Reading the germline V gene gives CDR1 MNHNS and CDR2 SASEGT. The CDR3, cysteine through phenylalanine, is 13 amino acids long. Of all the DNA, just the CDR3 is kept, 39 bases in frame from base 1. Deletion took 0 bases off V and 7 bases off J, with a span of 7 bases between the germline ends. A patient counted as having stable Graves' hyperthyroidism if no progression to ophthalmopathy occurred over 18 months of follow-up. Hyperthyroidism patients were newly diagnosed, with disease duration under 2 months, and aged 18 to 65 years. The study excluded patients with uncontrolled infections, other autoimmune diseases, pregnancy or lactation. Diagnoses relied on clinical symptoms, serum thyroxine and TRAb, thyroid ultrasound and orbital computed tomography. PBMCs were separated from around 9.1 ml of fresh peripheral blood using Ficoll-Paque density gradient centrifugation. Total RNA was extracted using Trizol reagent, and RNA quality was assessed on an Agilent 2100 Bioanalyzer.

Recombination linked TRBV6-1 to TRBJ1-5; no D gene can be assigned with confidence. The receptor's source is a woman aged 25-40 years with Graves' hyperthyroidism. The specimen sequenced was blood. The CDR3 in this case is CASSEAPRQPQHF. The bases are TGTGCCAGCAGTGAAGCGCCTAGACAGCCCCAGCATTTT.